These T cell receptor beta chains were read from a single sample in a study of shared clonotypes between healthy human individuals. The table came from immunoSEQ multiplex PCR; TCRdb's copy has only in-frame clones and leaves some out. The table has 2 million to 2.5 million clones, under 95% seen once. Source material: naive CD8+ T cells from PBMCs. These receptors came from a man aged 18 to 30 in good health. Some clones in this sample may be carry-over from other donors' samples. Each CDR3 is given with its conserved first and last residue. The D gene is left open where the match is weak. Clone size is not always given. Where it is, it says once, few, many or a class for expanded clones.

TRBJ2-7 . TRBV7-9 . TGTGCCAGCAGCCCGGGGTCCCACTACGAGCAGTACTTC CASSPGSHYEQYF
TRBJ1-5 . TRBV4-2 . TGTGCCAGCAGCCAAGATTTCCCCTGGGGGGCTAGCAATCAGCCCCAGCATTTT CASSQDFPWGASNQPQHF
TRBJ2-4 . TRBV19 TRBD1 TGTGCCAGTGCACGTTCCGGGACAGGGAAAAACATTCAGTACTTC CASARSGTGKNIQYF
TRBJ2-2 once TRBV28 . TGTGCCAGCAGTTTAGTCGACAGGCAGAACACCGGGGAGCTGTTTTTT CASSLVDRQNTGELFF
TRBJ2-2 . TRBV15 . TGTGCCACCAGCAGTCCACACGGACATACCGGGGAGCTGTTTTTT CATSSPHGHTGELFF
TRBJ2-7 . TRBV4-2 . TGTGCCAGCAGCCCGGGACTCCTCTACGAGCAGTACTTC CASSPGLLYEQYF
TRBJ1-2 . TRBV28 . TGTGCCAGCTGGAGGCCTGAGGGACTTTCCTCCTATGGCTACACCTTC CASWRPEGLSSYGYTF
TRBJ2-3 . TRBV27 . TGTGCCAGCATCAAACCGGGGACAGATACGCAGTATTTT CASIKPGTDTQYF
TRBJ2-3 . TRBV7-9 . TGTGCCAGCAGCGTCTGGACAGAAGATACAGATACGCAGTATTTT CASSVWTEDTDTQYF
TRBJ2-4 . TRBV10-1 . TGCGCCAGCAGTGAGTCGACTGGCGGCGTCGGGACCATTCAGTACTTC CASSESTGGVGTIQYF
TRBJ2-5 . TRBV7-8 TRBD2 TGTGCCAGCAGCCAACACCTAGCGGGAGTGTGGAAGACCCAGTACTTC CASSQHLAGVWKTQYF
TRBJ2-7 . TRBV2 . TGTGCCAGCAGTGATTTTATGGCGGCCGAAAGCAACGAGCAGTACTTC CASSDFMAAESNEQYF
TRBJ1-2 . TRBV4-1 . TGCGCCAGCAGCCAAGATTTGGGGTTTTCTTATGGCTACACCTTC CASSQDLGFSYGYTF
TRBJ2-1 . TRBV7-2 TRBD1 TGTGCCAGCAGAGACCGGGACAGGGGGCCTGAGCAGTTCTTC CASRDRDRGPEQFF
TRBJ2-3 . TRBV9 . TGTGCCAGCAGCTCTCTGAGGACAGATACGCAGTATTTT CASSSLRTDTQYF
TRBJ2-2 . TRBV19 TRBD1 TGTGCCAGTAGTTCCCGGGACAGGGTTAACACCGGGGAGCTGTTTTTT CASSSRDRVNTGELFF
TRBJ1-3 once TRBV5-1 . TGCGCCAGCAGCGATGCGACAGGATCTGGAAACACCATATATTTT CASSDATGSGNTIYF
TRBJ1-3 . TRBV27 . TGTGCCAGCAGTGTCGCAGGGGCTGGAAACACCATATATTTT CASSVAGAGNTIYF
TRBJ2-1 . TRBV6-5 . TGTGCCAGCAGTTACGAGGGCCAGGTGCAGTTCTTC CASSYEGQVQFF
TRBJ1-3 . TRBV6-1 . TGTGCCAGCAGTGAGTACAGGGCTGGAAACACCATATATTTT CASSEYRAGNTIYF
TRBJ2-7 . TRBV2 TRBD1 TGTGCCAGCAGCGCACAGGGGTACGAGCAGTACTTC CASSAQGYEQYF
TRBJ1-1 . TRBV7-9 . TGTGCCAGCAGCTTCGGGGCCGACACTGAAGCTTTCTTT CASSFGADTEAFF
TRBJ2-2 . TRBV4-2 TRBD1 TGTGCCAGCAGCCCAGGACAGGGAGGAAGGCCCGGGGAGCTGTTTTTT CASSPGQGGRPGELFF
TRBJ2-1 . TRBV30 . TGTGCCTGGAGTGTAGGAGGGGGGGGTATTTACAATGAGCAGTTCTTC CAWSVGGGGIYNEQFF
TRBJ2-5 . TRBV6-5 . TGTGCCAGCAGCCCTCCAGGGTTTGGGGAGACCCAGTACTTC CASSPPGFGETQYF
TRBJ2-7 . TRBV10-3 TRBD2 TGTGCCATCAATAGCGGGAGGAGCTCCTACGAGCAGTACTTC CAINSGRSSYEQYF
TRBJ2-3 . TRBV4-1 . TGCGCCAGCAGCCAAGCCAAAGTGCGCTCCACAGATACGCAGTATTTT CASSQAKVRSTDTQYF
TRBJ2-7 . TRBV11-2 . TGTGCCAGCAGCGCCGTCGGGCCTTCCTACGAGCAGTACTTC CASSAVGPSYEQYF
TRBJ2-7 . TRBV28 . TGTGCCAGCAGTTTTAACGTCTACGAGCAGTACTTC CASSFNVYEQYF
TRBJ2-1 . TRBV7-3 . TGTGCCAGCAGCTACGACCCGTCTAATGAGCAGTTCTTC CASSYDPSNEQFF
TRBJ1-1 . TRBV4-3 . TGCGCCAGCAGCCAAGAGTCGGGGTTGAACACTGAAGCTTTCTTT CASSQESGLNTEAFF
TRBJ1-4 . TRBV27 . TGTGCCAGCAGCCCCGGACTGGCGGGAAAACTGTTTTTT CASSPGLAGKLFF
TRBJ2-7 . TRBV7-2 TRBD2 TGTGCCAGCAGCTTAGGTGGGAGGGCTCACTACGAGCAGTACTTC CASSLGGRAHYEQYF
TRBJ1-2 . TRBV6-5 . TGTGCCAGCAAAGACGGACAGCTCTATGGCTACACCTTC CASKDGQLYGYTF
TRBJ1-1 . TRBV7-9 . TGTGCCAGCAGCCCCCAGGGGACTGAAGCTTTCTTT CASSPQGTEAFF
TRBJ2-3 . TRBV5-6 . TGTGCCAGCTCGCCGGAGAGCACAGATACGCAGTATTTT CASSPESTDTQYF
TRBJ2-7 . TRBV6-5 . TGTGCCAGCAGTTACTCGATGAAGGGGATCCACGAGCAGTACTTC CASSYSMKGIHEQYF
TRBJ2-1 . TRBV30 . TGTGCCTGGAGTGTATCTCCCTTTCGCGATGAGCAGTTCTTC CAWSVSPFRDEQFF
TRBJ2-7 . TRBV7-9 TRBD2 TGTGCCAGCAGTCCTTTCCCGACTAGCGGGAGTTACGAGCAGTACTTC CASSPFPTSGSYEQYF
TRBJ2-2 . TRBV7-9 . TGTGCCAGCAGCTTACGGGACGCCGCGCGGTTTATCGGGGAGCTGTTTTTT CASSLRDAARFIGELFF
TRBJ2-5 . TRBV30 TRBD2 TGTGCCTGGAGTGTGTCGGGACTAGCGGGGTACCAAGAGACCCAGTACTTC CAWSVSGLAGYQETQYF
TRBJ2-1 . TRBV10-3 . TGTGCCATCAGTCCCCTCGGGAGGGACAGCTCCTACAATGAGCAGTTCTTC CAISPLGRDSSYNEQFF
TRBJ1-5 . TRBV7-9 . TGTGCCAGCAGCTTATTCGGAGCAAATCAGCCCCAGCATTTT CASSLFGANQPQHF
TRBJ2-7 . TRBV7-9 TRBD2 TGTGCCAGCCGGGGGGAGGGCTCCTACGAGCAGTACTTC CASRGEGSYEQYF
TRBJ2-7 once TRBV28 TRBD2 TGTGCCAGCAGTTTAGGGCTAGCGGGACTATACGAGCAGTACTTC CASSLGLAGLYEQYF
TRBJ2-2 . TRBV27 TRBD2 TGTGCCAGCAGTGCGTTTGTGCGGGAGGGCCGCACCGGGGAGCTGTTTTTT CASSAFVREGRTGELFF
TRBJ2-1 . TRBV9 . TGTGCCAGCAGTAATCAAGTTCTCAACAATGAGCAGTTCTTC CASSNQVLNNEQFF
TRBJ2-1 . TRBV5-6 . TGTGCCAGCACCGGACTTTACAATGAGCAGTTCTTC CASTGLYNEQFF
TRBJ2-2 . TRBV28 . TGTGCCAGCAGTCCATGGGAGGTCCCCGGGGAGCTGTTTTTT CASSPWEVPGELFF
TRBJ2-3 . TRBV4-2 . TGTGCCAGCAGCCAATACTACGGGAGTGGATGGGATACGCAGTATTTT CASSQYYGSGWDTQYF
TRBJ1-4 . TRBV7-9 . TGTGCCAGCAGCTTAGGGGCAACTAATGAAAAACTGTTTTTT CASSLGATNEKLFF
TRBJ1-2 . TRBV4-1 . TGCGCCAGCAGCCAAACGCGAAGGGTTTTTTATGGCTACACCTTC CASSQTRRVFYGYTF
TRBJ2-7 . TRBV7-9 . TGTGCCAGCAGCCCCGGTTGGGGGTACGAGCAGTACTTC CASSPGWGYEQYF
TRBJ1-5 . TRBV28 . TGTGCCAGCAGTTTACCGCAGCCCCAGCATTTT CASSLPQPQHF
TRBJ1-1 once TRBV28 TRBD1 TGTGCCAGCAGTCCGATACAGGGGAGGCGCCTTGAAGCTTTCTTT CASSPIQGRRLEAFF